The subject of this entry is one TCR beta chain. V lost 0 bases to trimming and J lost 7 bases, with 17 bases between them. Germline V lookup: CDR1 SGHRS, CDR2 YFSETQ. The CDR3 covers 16 residues. Using immunoSEQ multiplex PCR, the repertoire was profiled, and TCRdb retains in-frame clones only, with some absent. The sample holds about 100,000 clones, around 92% seen once. This sample is drawn from a study of siplizumab effects on memory and regulatory T cells. The source material was CD4+ T cells sorted from blood. The chain joins TRBV5-1 to TRBJ2-1, with D perhaps TRBD2 (7 bases). The clonotype was recovered from a human donor in good health. The chain's CDR3 is CASSLGSYGGANEQFF. CDR3 sequence (DNA): TGCGCCAGCAGCTTGGGATCCTATGGGGGGGCTAATGAGCAGTTCTTC.